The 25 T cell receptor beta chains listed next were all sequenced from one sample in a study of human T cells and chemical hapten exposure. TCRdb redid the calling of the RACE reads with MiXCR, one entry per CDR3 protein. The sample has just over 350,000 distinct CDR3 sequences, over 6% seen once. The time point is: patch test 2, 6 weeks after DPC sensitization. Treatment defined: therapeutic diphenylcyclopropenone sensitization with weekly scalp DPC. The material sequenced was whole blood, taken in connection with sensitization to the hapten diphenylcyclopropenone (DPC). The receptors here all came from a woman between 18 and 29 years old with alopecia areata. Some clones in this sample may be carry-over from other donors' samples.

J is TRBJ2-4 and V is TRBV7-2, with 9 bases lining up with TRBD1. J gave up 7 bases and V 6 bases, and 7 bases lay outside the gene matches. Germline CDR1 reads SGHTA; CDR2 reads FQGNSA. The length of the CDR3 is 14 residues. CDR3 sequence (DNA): TGTGCCAGCAGTGGGACAGGGTCAGCCAACATTCAGTACTTC. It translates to CASSGTGSANIQYF.

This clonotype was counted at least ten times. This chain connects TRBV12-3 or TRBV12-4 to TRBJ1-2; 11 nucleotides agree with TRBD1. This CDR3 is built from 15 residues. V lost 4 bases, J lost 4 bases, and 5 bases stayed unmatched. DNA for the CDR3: TGTGCCAGCAGTTCGCAGGGACAGGGGGTCTATGGCTACACCTTC. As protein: CASSSQGQGVYGYTF.

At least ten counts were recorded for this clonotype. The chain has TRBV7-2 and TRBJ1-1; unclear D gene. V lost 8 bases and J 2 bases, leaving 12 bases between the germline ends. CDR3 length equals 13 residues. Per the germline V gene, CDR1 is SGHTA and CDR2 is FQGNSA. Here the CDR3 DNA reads TGTGCCAGCCGGGAATACCTTAACACTGAAGCTTTCTTT. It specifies CASREYLNTEAFF.

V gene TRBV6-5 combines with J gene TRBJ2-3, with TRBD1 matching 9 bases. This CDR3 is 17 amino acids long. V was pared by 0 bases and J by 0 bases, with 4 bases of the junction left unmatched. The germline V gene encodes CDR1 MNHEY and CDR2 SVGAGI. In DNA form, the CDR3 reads TGTGCCAGCAGTTACTCGAGACAGGGGGATAGCACAGATACGCAGTATTTT. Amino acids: CASSYSRQGDSTDTQYF.

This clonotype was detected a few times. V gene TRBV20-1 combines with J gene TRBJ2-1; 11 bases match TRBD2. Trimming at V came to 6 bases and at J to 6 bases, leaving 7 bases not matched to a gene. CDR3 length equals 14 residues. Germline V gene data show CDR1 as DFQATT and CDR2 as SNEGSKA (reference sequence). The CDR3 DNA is TGCAGTGCGGAAAGTAGCGGGGGGGCCAATGAGCAGTTCTTC. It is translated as CSAESSGGANEQFF.

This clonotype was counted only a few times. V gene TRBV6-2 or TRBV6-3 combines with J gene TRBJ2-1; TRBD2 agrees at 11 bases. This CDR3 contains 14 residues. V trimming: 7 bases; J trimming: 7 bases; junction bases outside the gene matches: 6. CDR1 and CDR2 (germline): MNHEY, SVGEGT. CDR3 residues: CASIPSGGLNEQFF. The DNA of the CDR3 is TGTGCCAGCATTCCTAGCGGGGGGCTAAATGAGCAGTTCTTC.

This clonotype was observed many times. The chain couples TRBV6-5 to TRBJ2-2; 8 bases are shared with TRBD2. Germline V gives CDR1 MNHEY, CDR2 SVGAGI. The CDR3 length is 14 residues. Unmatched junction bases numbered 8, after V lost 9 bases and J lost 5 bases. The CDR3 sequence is CASRPIAGTGELFF. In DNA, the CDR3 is TGTGCCAGTCGGCCGATAGCGGGGACCGGGGAGCTGTTTTTT.

The CDR3 region has the DNA TGTGCCAGCCGAAGACCAGGGGCCTCGCAGTATTTT. This gives the protein CASRRPGASQYF. The chain recombines TRBV28 with TRBJ2-3; tentative D call: TRBD1 (6 bases). CDR3 length equals 12 residues. V was shortened by 8 bases and J by 10 bases, with 16 bases between the two germline ends. Germline CDR1 and CDR2: MDHEN and SYDVKM.

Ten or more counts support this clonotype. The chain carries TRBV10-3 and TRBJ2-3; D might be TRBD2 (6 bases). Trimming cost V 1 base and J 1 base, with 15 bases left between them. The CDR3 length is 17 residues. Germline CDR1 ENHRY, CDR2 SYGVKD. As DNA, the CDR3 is TGTGCCATCAGTGAGTTTGAGTCTCCTAGCGGCACAGATACGCAGTATTTT. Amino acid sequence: CAISEFESPSGTDTQYF.

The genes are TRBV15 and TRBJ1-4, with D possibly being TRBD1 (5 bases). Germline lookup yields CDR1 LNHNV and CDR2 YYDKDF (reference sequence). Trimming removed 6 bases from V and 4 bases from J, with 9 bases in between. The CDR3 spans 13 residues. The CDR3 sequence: CATSRGYNEKLFF. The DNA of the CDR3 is TGTGCCACCAGTCGGGGCTATAATGAAAAACTGTTTTTT.

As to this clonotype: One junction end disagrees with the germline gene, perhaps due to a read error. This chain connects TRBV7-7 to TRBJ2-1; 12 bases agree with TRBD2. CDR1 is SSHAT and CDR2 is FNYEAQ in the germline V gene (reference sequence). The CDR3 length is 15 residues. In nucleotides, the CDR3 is TGTGCTAGCAACCCCGGACTAGCGGGGTACAATGAGCAGTTCTTC. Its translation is CASNPGLAGYNEQFF.

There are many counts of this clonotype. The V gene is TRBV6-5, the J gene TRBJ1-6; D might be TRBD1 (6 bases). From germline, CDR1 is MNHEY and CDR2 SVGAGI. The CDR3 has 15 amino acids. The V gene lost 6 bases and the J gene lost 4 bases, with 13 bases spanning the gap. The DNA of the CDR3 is TGTGCCAGCAGAAGGACAGAAACTTATAATTCACCCCTCCACTTT. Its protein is CASRRTETYNSPLHF.

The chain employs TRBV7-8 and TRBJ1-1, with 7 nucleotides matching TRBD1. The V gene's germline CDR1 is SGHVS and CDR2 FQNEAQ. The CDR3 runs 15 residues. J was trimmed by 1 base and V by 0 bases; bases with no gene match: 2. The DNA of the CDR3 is TGTGCCAGCAGCTTAGCGACAGGGACGAACACTGAAGCTTTCTTT. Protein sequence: CASSLATGTNTEAFF.

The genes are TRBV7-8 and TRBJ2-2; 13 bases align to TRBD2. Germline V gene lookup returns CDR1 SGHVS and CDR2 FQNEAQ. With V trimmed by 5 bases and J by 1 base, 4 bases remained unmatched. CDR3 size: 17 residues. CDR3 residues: CASSPGLAGVNTGELFF. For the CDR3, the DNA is TGTGCCAGCAGCCCCGGACTAGCGGGGGTGAACACCGGGGAGCTGTTTTTT.

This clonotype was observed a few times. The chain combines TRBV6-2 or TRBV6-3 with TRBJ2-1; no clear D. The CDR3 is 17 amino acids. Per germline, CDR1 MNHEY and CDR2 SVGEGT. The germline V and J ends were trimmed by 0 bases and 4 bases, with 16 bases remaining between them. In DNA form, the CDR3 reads TGTGCCAGCAGTTACTCGATCACTGGTTTCGGTTACAATGAGCAGTTCTTC. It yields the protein CASSYSITGFGYNEQFF.

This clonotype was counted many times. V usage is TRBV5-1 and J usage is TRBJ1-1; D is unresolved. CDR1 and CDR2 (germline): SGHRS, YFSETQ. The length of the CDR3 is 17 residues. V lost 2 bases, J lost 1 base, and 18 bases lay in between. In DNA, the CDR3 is TGCGCCAGCAGCTTTAACCCTTTATCTGGACGGAACACTGAAGCTTTCTTT. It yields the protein CASSFNPLSGRNTEAFF.

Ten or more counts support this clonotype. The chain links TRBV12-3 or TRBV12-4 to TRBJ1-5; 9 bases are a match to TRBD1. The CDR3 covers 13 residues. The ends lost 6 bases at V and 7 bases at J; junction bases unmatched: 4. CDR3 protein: CASRQGAEQPQHF. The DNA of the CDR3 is TGTGCCAGCAGACAGGGGGCCGAACAGCCCCAGCATTTT.

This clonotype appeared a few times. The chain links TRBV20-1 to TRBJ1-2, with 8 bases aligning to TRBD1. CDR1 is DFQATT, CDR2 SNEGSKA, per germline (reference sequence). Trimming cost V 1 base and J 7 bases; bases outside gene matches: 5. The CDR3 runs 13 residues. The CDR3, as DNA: TGCAGTGCTAGAGGACAGGGGCGCCTTGGCTACACCTTC. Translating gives CSARGQGRLGYTF.

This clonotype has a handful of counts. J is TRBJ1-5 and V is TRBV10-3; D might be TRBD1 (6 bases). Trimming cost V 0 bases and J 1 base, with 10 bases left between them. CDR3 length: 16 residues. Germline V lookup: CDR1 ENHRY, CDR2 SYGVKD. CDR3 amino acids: CAISESGGRSNQPQHF. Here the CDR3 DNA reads TGTGCCATCAGTGAGTCGGGGGGCAGGAGCAATCAGCCCCAGCATTTT.

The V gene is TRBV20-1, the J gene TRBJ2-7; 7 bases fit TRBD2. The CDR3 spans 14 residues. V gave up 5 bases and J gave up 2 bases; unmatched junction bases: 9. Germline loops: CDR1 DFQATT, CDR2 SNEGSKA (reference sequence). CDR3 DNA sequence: TGCAGTGCTTACCGGGACTACCAAACCTACGAGCAGTACTTC. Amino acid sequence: CSAYRDYQTYEQYF.

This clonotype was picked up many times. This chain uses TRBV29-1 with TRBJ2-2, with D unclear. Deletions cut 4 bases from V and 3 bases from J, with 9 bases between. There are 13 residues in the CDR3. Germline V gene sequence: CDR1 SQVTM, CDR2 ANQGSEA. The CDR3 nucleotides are TGCAGCGTTGGAGCGAGTGACACCGGGGAGCTGTTTTTT. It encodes CSVGASDTGELFF.

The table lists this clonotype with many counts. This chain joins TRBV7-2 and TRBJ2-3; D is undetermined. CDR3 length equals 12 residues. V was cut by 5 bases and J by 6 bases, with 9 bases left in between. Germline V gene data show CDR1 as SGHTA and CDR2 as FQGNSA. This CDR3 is CASSPQFDTQYF. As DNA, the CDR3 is TGTGCCAGCAGCCCCCAGTTCGATACGCAGTATTTT.

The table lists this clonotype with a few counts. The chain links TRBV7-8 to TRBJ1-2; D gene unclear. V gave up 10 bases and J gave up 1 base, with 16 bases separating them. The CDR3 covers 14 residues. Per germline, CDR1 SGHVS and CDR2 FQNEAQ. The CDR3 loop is CATEAPKLNYGYTF. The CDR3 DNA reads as TGTGCCACTGAAGCCCCCAAGCTTAACTATGGCTACACCTTC.

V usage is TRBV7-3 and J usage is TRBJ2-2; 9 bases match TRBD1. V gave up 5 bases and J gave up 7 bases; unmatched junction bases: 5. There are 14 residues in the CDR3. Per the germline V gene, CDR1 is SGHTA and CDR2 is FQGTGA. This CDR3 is CASSQDRGSGELFF. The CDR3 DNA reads TGTGCCAGCAGCCAAGACAGGGGGAGCGGGGAGCTGTTTTTT.

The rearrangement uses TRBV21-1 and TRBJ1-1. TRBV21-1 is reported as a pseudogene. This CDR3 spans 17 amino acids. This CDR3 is CASSKGVRQALPPEAFF. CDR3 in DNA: TGTGCCAGCAGCAAAGGGGTGAGACAGGCCCTCCCCCCTGAAGCTTTCTTT.